The source of this T cell receptor (beta chain) is a study of blood T cell repertoires in COVID-19. Trimming took off 4 bases at V and 7 bases at J, with 8 bases between the two ends. The germline V gene has CDR1 SNHLY and CDR2 FYNNEI. CDR3 length equals 12 residues. How the authors handled the data: Amplification of reference gene primers provided the estimated nucleated cell counts. Repertoires were generated with immunoSEQ multiplex PCR, while TCRdb's copy carries only in-frame clones and drops some. Clone size and the V and J calls come from that table; the DNA yielded D and trimming. Counted here are 350,000 to 450,000 clones, around 87% occurring once; the ten biggest clones make up under 3%.

The V call is TRBV2, the J call TRBJ2-1; tentative D call: TRBD2 (6 bases). Sequencing used peripheral blood. The TCR originated in a human donor in a cohort sampled during active COVID-19. CDR3 sequence: CASSGDSNEQFF. Written as DNA, the CDR3 is TGTGCCAGCAGTGGGGACTCAAATGAGCAGTTCTTC. Full variable domain (outside the CDR3, taken from reference TRBV2 and TRBJ2-1): EPEVTQTPSHQVTQMGQEVILRCVPISNHLYFYWYRQILGQKVEFLVSFYNNEISEKSEIFDDQFSVERPDGSNFTLKIRSTKLEDSAMYFCASSGDSNEQFFGPGTRLTVL.